This T cell receptor (beta chain) was sequenced during a study of human T cells and chemical hapten exposure. In the study overall: The study lasted roughly 22 weeks, and patients were dosed weekly with diphenylcyclopropenone on the scalp throughout.

This clonotype was seen a few times. Authors' methods: Per-sample TCR counts ranged from about 23,224 to 750,000, median roughly 96,000. TCRdb re-analysed the RACE reads in MiXCR, keeping a single row per CDR3 protein. TCRdb, rather than the study authors, made the V and J calls. The sample lists 95,000 to 150,000 distinct CDR3 sequences; about 11% were seen once. Time point indicated: patch test 3, about 24 weeks after DPC sensitization. Treatment in this sample: therapeutic diphenylcyclopropenone sensitization with weekly scalp DPC. Whole blood, unfractionated, served as the material for total RNA extraction. The TCR was taken from a woman in her fifties or sixties with alopecia areata. Some clones in this sample may be carry-over from other donors' samples. The specimen comprised whole blood, sampled in connection with sensitization to the hapten diphenylcyclopropenone (DPC).

In nucleotides, the CDR3 is TGCACCAGCAGCCCCCTCGGACTACCCTACTACGAGCAGTACTTC. It translates to CTSSPLGLPYYEQYF. This sequence joins TRBV1 and TRBJ2-7; TRBD2 reflects the table's D call only, with no check against the DNA. TRBV1 is listed as a pseudogene. The CDR3 covers 15 residues.